This TCR beta chain was observed in a study of blood T cell repertoires in COVID-19. Study summary: Sources were T cells, B-cell-depleted T cells, or PBMCs; the material itself was cDNA or gDNA.

This CDR3 region has 17 residues. Unmatched junction bases numbered 7, after V lost 3 bases and J lost 1 base. Germline CDR1 ENHRY, CDR2 SYGVKD. How the authors handled the data: Amplifying reference gene primers gave estimates of nucleated cell counts. Using immunoSEQ multiplex PCR, the repertoire was profiled, and TCRdb retains in-frame clones only, with some absent. Clonal size and the V and J genes are those of that table, whereas D and trimming came from the DNA. The sample lists about 230,000 clones, 75% to 90% seen once, with 2% to 3% in the top ten. The sequencing input was peripheral blood. The V and J genes are TRBV10-3 and TRBJ2-1; 9 bases line up with TRBD1. The sequence was obtained from a woman in her seventies with active or convalescent COVID-19. CDR3: CAISDTGQGRSYNEQFF. The DNA of the CDR3 is TGTGCCATCAGTGATACGGGACAGGGTAGGTCCTACAATGAGCAGTTCTTC.